The subject of this entry is one T cell receptor (beta chain). Its antigen remains unknown. This specimen comes from a study of shared clonotypes between healthy human individuals. Study observations and caveats: Non-shared clonotypes had lower generation probabilities than clonotypes shared by all four sorted-subset donors.

The trim removed 8 bases at V and 1 base at J, leaving 6 bases unmatched. Germline loops: CDR1 SNHLY, CDR2 FYNNEI. This CDR3 region has 16 residues. Profiled with immunoSEQ multiplex PCR; TCRdb holds only in-frame clones, not every one. The sample contains approximately 2.5 million clones, 93% of which appear only once. Donors, without exception, were Caucasian adults residing in Nashville, Tennessee. The V gene is TRBV2, the J gene TRBJ1-3; 12 bases are a match to TRBD1. The sequence was obtained from a man in his late teens or twenties in good health. Some clones in this sample may be carry-over from other donors' samples. The material sequenced was naive CD4+ T cells from PBMCs. Subset noted: CD45RA+ positively selected. This CDR3 is CASRDRGRGSGNTIYF. In DNA, the CDR3 is TGTGCCAGCCGGGACAGGGGGCGCGGGTCTGGAAACACCATATATTTT.